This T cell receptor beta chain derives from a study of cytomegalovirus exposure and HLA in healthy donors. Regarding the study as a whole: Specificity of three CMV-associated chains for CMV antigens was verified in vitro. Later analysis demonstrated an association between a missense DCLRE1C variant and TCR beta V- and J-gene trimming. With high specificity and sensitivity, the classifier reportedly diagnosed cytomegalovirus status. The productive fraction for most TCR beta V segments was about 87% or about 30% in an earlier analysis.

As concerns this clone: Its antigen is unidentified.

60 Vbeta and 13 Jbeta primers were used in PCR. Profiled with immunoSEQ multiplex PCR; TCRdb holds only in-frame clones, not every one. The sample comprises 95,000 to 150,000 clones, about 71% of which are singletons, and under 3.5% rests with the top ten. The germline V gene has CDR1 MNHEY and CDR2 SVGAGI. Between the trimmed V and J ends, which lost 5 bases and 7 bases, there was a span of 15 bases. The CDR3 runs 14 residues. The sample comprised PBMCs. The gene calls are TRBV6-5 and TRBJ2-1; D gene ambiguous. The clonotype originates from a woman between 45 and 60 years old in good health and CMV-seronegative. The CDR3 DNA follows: TGTGCCAGCAGTCCCGGTCCCCTTGCGAATGAGCAGTTCTTC. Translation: CASSPGPLANEQFF.